This TCR beta chain derives from a study of blood T cell repertoires in COVID-19. At the level of the study: Sample material is recorded as cDNA or gDNA derived from T cells, B-cell-depleted T cells, or PBMCs.

Original data processing: Amplifying reference gene primers gave estimates of nucleated cell counts. Sequencing was performed with immunoSEQ multiplex PCR; in TCRdb, only in-frame clones are kept and a portion is missing. For V, J and clone size, that table is used; D and trimming come from the DNA. The sample consists of 90,000 or so clones, around 90% of them appearing once. Seattle patient enrollment occurred during active infection, with longitudinal follow-up thereafter. This receptor was taken from a man aged 18 to 30 with COVID-19, enrolled during active disease. Sequenced input: peripheral blood.

CDR3 residues: CASRQREGHETQYF. DNA of the CDR3: TGCGCCAGCAGGCAGCGGGAGGGCCACGAGACCCAGTACTTC. The chain links TRBV5-1 to TRBJ2-5; 10 bases fit TRBD2. CDR1 is SGHRS, CDR2 YFSETQ, per germline. CDR3 length equals 14 residues. V shed 5 bases and J 5 bases; nucleotides not matched to a gene: 6.